The rows below give T cell receptor beta chains drawn from one sample of a study of Ad26.COV2.S vaccination and SARS-CoV-2 variants. TCRdb's copy holds only in-frame clones and misses some; the assay was immunoSEQ multiplex PCR. The table shows roughly 700,000 clones, with approximately 88% occurring only once. This material consisted of peripheral blood, taken in a trial of Ad26.COV2.S vaccine versus placebo. The receptor source for this set is a person aged 18-65 years who received the Ad26.COV2.S COVID-19 vaccine or a placebo. CDR3s include the opening cysteine and the closing phenylalanine or tryptophan. A D gene is named only where the DNA matches it firmly. Size is stated for part of the rows, as once, few or many counts, or as a class when the clone is expanded.

>.|TRBV3-1/TRBV3-2|.|TRBJ1-3
TGTGCCAGCAGCCCCCTCCGTGGAAACACCATATATTTT
CASSPLRGNTIYF
>.|TRBV5-4|.|TRBJ1-2
TGTGCCAGCAGCTTGGGGCAGGGAGAATCATATGGCTACACCTTC
CASSLGQGESYGYTF
>.|TRBV19|TRBD2|TRBJ2-3
TGTGCCAGTAGCGGGAGGCGCACAGATACGCAGTATTTT
CASSGRRTDTQYF
>.|TRBV7-9|.|TRBJ1-1
TGTGCCAGCACCCCAACAATAGGAGCTTTCTTT
CASTPTIGAFF
>.|TRBV2|.|TRBJ2-7
TGTGCCAGCATCGGGCAGTCCTACGAGCAGTACTTC
CASIGQSYEQYF
>once|TRBV24-1|.|TRBJ2-2
TGTGCCACCAGTGATTTGCGGGTGACAAGGACGAACACCGGGGAGCTGTTTTTT
CATSDLRVTRTNTGELFF
>.|TRBV12-3/TRBV12-4|.|TRBJ2-1
TGTGCCAGCAGTTTTTCCCTGGAGCAGTTCTTC
CASSFSLEQFF
>.|TRBV9|.|TRBJ1-1
TGTGCCAGCAGCCCACAGGACGGGGACACTGAAGCTTTCTTT
CASSPQDGDTEAFF
>.|TRBV14|.|TRBJ2-5
TGTGCCAGCAGCCAAGGGGGGTTCGGGGAGACCCAGTACTTC
CASSQGGFGETQYF
>.|TRBV6-5|TRBD1|TRBJ2-4
TGTGCCAGCAGCCAGGACAGGGGCATTCAGTACTTC
CASSQDRGIQYF
>.|TRBV11-2|.|TRBJ2-6
TGTGCCAGCAGCTACCCTGGGGCCAACGTCCTGACTTTC
CASSYPGANVLTF
>.|TRBV7-2|.|TRBJ2-5
TGTGCCAGCAGCTTTGCAGGGAACCAAGAGACCCAGTACTTC
CASSFAGNQETQYF